Presented here are 15 T cell receptor beta chains from one specimen sequenced in a study of T cell responses to AZD1222 COVID-19 vaccine. Profiling relied on immunoSEQ multiplex PCR, and the TCRdb table lists in-frame clones only, not all of them. The data contain about 140,000 clones, more than 85% of them seen just once; the ten biggest clones take up around 3.5%. The sequencing used peripheral blood, collected 28 days after the second AZD1222 dose. Source of these receptors: an adult who received the AZD1222 COVID-19 vaccine.

The V call is TRBV24-1, the J call TRBJ2-3; the match to TRBD1 covers 11 bases. The J segment lost 4 bases and the V segment lost 3 bases, leaving 5 bases of the junction unmatched. This CDR3 region has 16 residues. Germline V gene data show CDR1 as KGHDR and CDR2 as SFDVKD. The CDR3, as DNA: TGTGCCACCAGTGATCCCGGGACAGGGGGATCAGATACGCAGTATTTT. Residues: CATSDPGTGGSDTQYF.

The chain has TRBV19 and TRBJ2-1; 11 bases are shared with TRBD2. V lost 1 base to trimming and J lost 3 bases; unmatched junction nucleotides: 5. Germline-derived CDR1 and CDR2 are LNHDA and SQIVND (reference sequence). CDR3 length: 17 amino acids. CDR3 residues: CASSIGVGTSGYNEQFF. In DNA, the CDR3 is TGTGCCAGTAGTATAGGGGTCGGGACTAGCGGCTACAATGAGCAGTTCTTC.

This rearrangement joins TRBV2 to TRBJ2-3; 9 bases map to TRBD2. The V and J ends lost 6 bases and 4 bases, in that order; junction bases with no gene match: 14. Germline assignment: CDR1 SNHLY and CDR2 FYNNEI. This CDR3 region has 17 residues. In DNA form, the CDR3 reads TGTGCCAGCAGCGAGATAAGTAGCGGGAGTGGTGCAGATACGCAGTATTTT. Protein product: CASSEISSGSGADTQYF.

The chain recombines TRBV5-1 with TRBJ2-1, with D maybe TRBD2 (5 bases). From germline, CDR1 is SGHRS and CDR2 YFSETQ. With 3 bases removed from V and 3 bases from J, the gap between germline ends came to 7 bases. This CDR3 has 13 residues. The CDR3 region is CASSSGDYNEQFF. CDR3 sequence (DNA): TGCGCCAGCAGCTCCGGGGACTACAATGAGCAGTTCTTC.

This chain connects TRBV2 to TRBJ1-2, with D maybe TRBD1 (5 bases). CDR1 and CDR2 (germline): SNHLY, FYNNEI. The CDR3 length is 14 residues. V lost 5 bases and J 0 bases, leaving 10 bases between the germline ends. CDR3 sequence reads: CASSFSGSNYGYTF. The CDR3 DNA follows: TGTGCCAGCAGTTTTTCAGGGTCTAACTATGGCTACACCTTC.

The chain links TRBV14 to TRBJ1-5; no firm D call. Trimming stripped 1 base from V and 9 bases from J, with 7 bases between. CDR3 size: 12 residues. Germline V gene lookup returns CDR1 SGHDN and CDR2 FVKESK. CDR3 protein: CASSQVVAPQHF. CDR3 nucleotide sequence: TGTGCCAGCAGCCAAGTCGTTGCGCCCCAGCATTTT.

V is TRBV5-8 and J is TRBJ2-7; D is unresolved. CDR1 SGHTS and CDR2 YDEGEE come from the germline V gene. The CDR3 extends over 11 amino acids. Between the trimmed V and J ends, which lost 4 bases and 2 bases, there was a span of 4 bases. CDR3 sequence reads: CASSGAYEQYF. CDR3 DNA sequence: TGTGCCAGCAGCGGGGCCTACGAGCAGTACTTC. The full variable domain, in which reference TRBV5-8 and TRBJ2-7 provide the parts outside the CDR3, is EAGVTQSPTHLIKTRGQQATLRCSPISGHTSVYWYQQALGLGLQFLLWYDEGEERNRGNFPPRFSGRQFPNYSSELNVNALELEDSALYLCASSGAYEQYFGPGTRLTVT.

Turning to this clone: This sample includes further DNA sequences coding for the same CDR3. The chain recombines TRBV14 with TRBJ1-5, with a tentative D call TRBD1 (5 bases). The germline V and J ends were trimmed by 4 bases and 3 bases, with 10 bases remaining between them. The CDR3 length is 14 residues. The germline CDR1 and CDR2 sequences are SGHDN and FVKESK. CDR3 amino acids: CASSPRGHNQPQHF. CDR3 in DNA: TGTGCCAGCAGCCCCCGGGGCCACAATCAGCCCCAGCATTTT.

V usage is TRBV7-2 and J usage is TRBJ2-7; D unresolved. CDR3 size: 17 residues. Germline V gives CDR1 SGHTA, CDR2 FQGNSA. Deletions cut 4 bases from V and 2 bases from J, with 21 bases between. The CDR3 spells CASSSPANGRHPYEQYF. As DNA, the CDR3 is TGTGCCAGCAGCTCCCCCGCTAACGGACGCCACCCCTACGAGCAGTACTTC. The variable domain in full, completed from reference TRBV7-2 and TRBJ2-7, reads GAGVSQSPSNKVTEKGKDVELRCDPISGHTALYWYRQSLGQGLEFLIYFQGNSAPDKSGLPSDRFSAERTGGSVSTLTIQRTQQEDSAVYLCASSSPANGRHPYEQYFGPGTRLTVT.

The chain joins TRBV19 to TRBJ1-4, with D uncertain. Trimming stripped 5 bases from V and 6 bases from J, with 16 bases between. The CDR3 totals 15 residues. Germline V gene data show CDR1 as LNHDA and CDR2 as SQIVND (reference sequence). CDR3 sequence reads: CASSPARGSYEKLFF. Written as DNA, the CDR3 is TGTGCCAGTAGTCCGGCCAGAGGGAGCTATGAAAAACTGTTTTTT.

This rearrangement joins TRBV5-3 to TRBJ1-2; 7 nucleotides match TRBD1. TRBV5-3 carries the ORF label, with uncertain function. This CDR3 has 14 residues. The V gene end was trimmed by 5 bases and the J gene end by 5 bases; junction bases not matched to a gene: 9. The CDR3 protein is CARRGQTTAYGYTF. The DNA for the CDR3 is TGTGCCAGAAGGGGACAGACGACCGCTTATGGCTACACCTTC.

The chain joins TRBV6-5 to TRBJ2-7; 8 positions match TRBD1. The CDR3 covers 13 residues. With 8 bases clipped from V and 6 bases from J, the junction kept 9 bases outside the gene matches. CDR1 and CDR2 from the germline V gene are MNHEY and SVGAGI. As DNA, the CDR3 is TGTGCCAGCCTCCGGGCAGGGGGCAGCGAGCAGTACTTC. Amino acid sequence: CASLRAGGSEQYF.

The gene calls are TRBV10-3 and TRBJ2-1; D is possibly TRBD2 (6 bases). CDR1 ENHRY and CDR2 SYGVKD come from the germline V gene. The CDR3 length is 16 residues. V was clipped by 1 base and J by 4 bases, with 14 bases between them. The CDR3 loop is CAISELRAGVYNEQFF. The CDR3 nucleotides read TGTGCCATCAGTGAGTTGAGAGCGGGCGTTTACAATGAGCAGTTCTTC.

The V gene is TRBV19, the J gene TRBJ1-2; TRBD1 might be the D (6 bases). Trimming shortened V by 5 bases and J by 4 bases, and 14 bases separated the two germline ends. The CDR3 contains 14 residues. Germline assignment: CDR1 LNHDA and CDR2 SQIVND (reference sequence). The CDR3: CASSPPQGTYGYTF. The CDR3 region has the DNA TGTGCCAGTAGTCCACCCCAGGGGACCTATGGCTACACCTTC.

The V and J genes are TRBV28 and TRBJ1-2, with 10 nucleotides matching TRBD1. V gave up 5 bases and J gave up 8 bases; unmatched junction bases: 11. There are 15 residues in the CDR3. CDR1 MDHEN and CDR2 SYDVKM come from the germline V gene. CDR3 in amino acids: CASSRVGQGLGGYTF. The CDR3 coding sequence is TGTGCCAGCAGTCGCGTGGGACAGGGGTTGGGAGGCTACACCTTC.